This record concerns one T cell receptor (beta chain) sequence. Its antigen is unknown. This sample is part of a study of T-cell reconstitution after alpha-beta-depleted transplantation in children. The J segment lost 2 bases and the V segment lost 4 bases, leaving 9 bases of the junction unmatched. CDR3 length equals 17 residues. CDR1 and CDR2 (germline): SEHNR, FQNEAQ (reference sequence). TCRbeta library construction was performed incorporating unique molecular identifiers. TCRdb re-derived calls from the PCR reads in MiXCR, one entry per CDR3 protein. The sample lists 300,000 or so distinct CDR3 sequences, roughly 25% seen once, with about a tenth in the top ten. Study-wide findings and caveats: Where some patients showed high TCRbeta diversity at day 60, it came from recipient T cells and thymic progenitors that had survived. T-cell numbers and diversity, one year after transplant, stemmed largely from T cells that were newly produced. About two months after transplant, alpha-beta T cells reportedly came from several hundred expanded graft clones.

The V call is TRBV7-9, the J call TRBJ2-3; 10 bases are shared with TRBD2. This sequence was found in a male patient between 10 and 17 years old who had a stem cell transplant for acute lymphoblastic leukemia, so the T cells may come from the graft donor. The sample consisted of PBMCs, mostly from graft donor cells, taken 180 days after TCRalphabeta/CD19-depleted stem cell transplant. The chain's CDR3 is CASSSLTSGDITDTQYF. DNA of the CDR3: TGTGCCAGCAGCTCCCTCACTAGCGGGGACATCACAGATACGCAGTATTTT.